This is a list of T cell receptor beta chains from one sample in a study of blood T cell repertoires in COVID-19. The data were produced by immunoSEQ multiplex PCR, yet TCRdb's version contains in-frame clones alone and is incomplete. The sample records just under 150,000 clones, 87% being singletons. The sample taken for sequencing was peripheral blood. All receptors come from a man aged 50 or older who had recovered from COVID-19. The conserved cysteine and the conserved F or W are not part of the CDR3 here. Only part of the rows carry a size: once, few, many, or a class if the clone is expanded.

once | TRBJ1-2 | TRBV3-1/TRBV3-2 | 11 | ASSLARGRGYT
. | TRBJ1-1 | TRBV4-2 | 12 | ASSQGQKNTEAF
few | TRBJ1-6 | TRBV4-3 | 13 | ASSQDRGYNSPLH
. | TRBJ2-3 | TRBV6-1 | 10 | ASSGGRDTQY
. | TRBJ1-2 | TRBV5-6 | 14 | ASSLGGTPVMDGYT
few | TRBJ1-1 | TRBV7-9 | 14 | ASTSGGGRGNTEAF
. | TRBJ2-2 | TRBV6-2/TRBV6-3 | 12 | ASSSGQFTGELF
. | TRBJ1-1 | TRBV13 | 14 | ASSLNWEREINEAF
. | TRBJ2-2 | TRBV6-1 | 12 | ASSERGNTGELF
few | TRBJ2-7 | TRBV6-2/TRBV6-3 | 11 | ASSPGLSYEQY
. | TRBJ2-7 | TRBV7-6 | 14 | ASSLNAGGIGYEQY
. | TRBJ2-1 | TRBV7-6 | 16 | ASSPVRLAGSAYNEQF
. | TRBJ2-5 | TRBV9 | 13 | ASSVSGTNTGTQY
. | TRBJ2-1 | TRBV24-1 | 14 | ATSDPGLAEYNEQF
. | TRBJ1-6 | TRBV6-1 | 11 | ASSDRVNSPLH
once | TRBJ1-1 | TRBV5-4 | 13 | ASSLQGALSTEAF
. | TRBJ2-1 | TRBV4-3 | 14 | ASSQAVDRGEYEQF
. | TRBJ2-1 | TRBV4-1 | 15 | ASSRPSAGTGNNEQF
. | TRBJ1-3 | TRBV5-1 | 12 | ASSLSGTGNTIY
. | TRBJ1-5 | TRBV6-1 | 13 | ASSHSRQGHQPQH
. | TRBJ2-1 | TRBV7-3 | 12 | ASSLDRVHNEQF
. | TRBJ2-2 | TRBV4-1 | 12 | ASSLQGAGGELF
. | TRBJ2-7 | TRBV3-1/TRBV3-2 | 16 | ASSQKPGQGRYLNEQY
. | TRBJ2-7 | TRBV9 | 12 | ASSEGQGAYEQY
. | TRBJ1-1 | TRBV7-8 | 10 | ASSSRSTEAF
. | TRBJ2-7 | TRBV19 | 12 | ASSLTGASYEQY
. | TRBJ2-2 | TRBV30 | 12 | AWSVLRRTGELF
. | TRBJ1-1 | TRBV6-5 | 11 | ASSYSTDTEAF